This is a list of T cell receptor beta chains from one sample in a study of blood T cell repertoires in COVID-19. Only in-frame clones appear in the TCRdb table, and some are missing; sequencing was by immunoSEQ multiplex PCR. The top ten hold around 1.5% of the sample, which has over 250,000 clones, 87% seen once. Sequencing was done on a sample of peripheral blood. Receptors were obtained from a woman aged 40 to 50 who had recovered from COVID-19. Each CDR3 is given with its conserved first and last residue. A D gene is named only where the DNA matches it firmly. Size is omitted from some rows. Given values are once, few, many or a class for expanded clones.

j_gene	d_gene	abundance	v_gene	CDR3nt	CDR3aa
TRBJ2-7	.	.	TRBV19	TGTGCCAGTAGTATAGGCGGCAGAAGCTACGAGCAGTACTTC	CASSIGGRSYEQYF
TRBJ1-6	TRBD1	few	TRBV27	TGTGCCAGCCGCTACAGGGGTCAAAGCTCCTATAATTCACCCCTCCACTTT	CASRYRGQSSYNSPLHF
TRBJ1-5	.	.	TRBV5-6	TGTGCCAGCAGCTTGTCTCCAGGCCATCAGCCCCAGCATTTT	CASSLSPGHQPQHF
TRBJ1-1	.	.	TRBV20-1	TGCAGTGCATCATGGGGGGGGCATGCTTTCTTT	CSASWGGHAFF
TRBJ2-7	.	.	TRBV10-3	TGTGCCATCAGTCCGATAGGGGTTTGGGAGCAGTACTTC	CAISPIGVWEQYF
TRBJ1-2	TRBD1	.	TRBV3-1/TRBV3-2	TGTGCCAGCAGCAGACAGCCGGGACAGGGATCGAAAGGCTACACCTTC	CASSRQPGQGSKGYTF
TRBJ2-2	.	once	TRBV5-1	TGCGCCAGCAGCTCTACGGTGAACACCGGGGAGCTGTTTTTT	CASSSTVNTGELFF
TRBJ2-5	.	.	TRBV6-2/TRBV6-3	TGTGCCAGCAGTTTACCGACAGGGACTTACCAAGAGACCCAGTACTTC	CASSLPTGTYQETQYF
TRBJ2-1	TRBD1	.	TRBV4-3	TGCGCCAGCAGCCAACCACTCATGGGGGACAGGGTCGGTGAGCAGTTCTTC	CASSQPLMGDRVGEQFF
TRBJ1-5	TRBD1	once	TRBV6-2/TRBV6-3	TGTGCCAGCAGTAAATCTTACAGGGGGTCGAGCAATCAGCCCCAGCATTTT	CASSKSYRGSSNQPQHF
TRBJ1-1	TRBD1	.	TRBV5-4	TGTGCCAGCAGCTTGGGGGGCAGGGGGTATTCTCGAGGTGAAGCTTTCTTT	CASSLGGRGYSRGEAFF
TRBJ2-3	.	.	TRBV11-3	TGTGCCAGCAGCTTAGGGGCCGGCTACCCCTCCACAGATACGCAGTATTTT	CASSLGAGYPSTDTQYF
TRBJ1-5	TRBD1	.	TRBV19	TGTGCCAGTAGTATAGTGGGACAGTCAAATCAGCCCCAGCATTTT	CASSIVGQSNQPQHF
TRBJ1-4	.	.	TRBV28	TGTGCCAGCAGTTCGACAGAGAAGGGAGAAAAACTGTTTTTT	CASSSTEKGEKLFF
TRBJ1-1	TRBD1	.	TRBV3-1/TRBV3-2	TGTGCCAGCAGCCTCGGGGGACAGGGGGGAGGTGAAGCTTTCTTT	CASSLGGQGGGEAFF
TRBJ1-6	TRBD1	.	TRBV4-3	TGCGCCAGCAGCCAAGTCCCCCCGACAGGGCCCTATAATTCACCCCTCCACTTT	CASSQVPPTGPYNSPLHF
TRBJ2-7	TRBD1	.	TRBV18	TGTGCCAGCTCACGGACAGGGGGCACTGGGGAGCAGTACTTC	CASSRTGGTGEQYF
TRBJ2-3	.	.	TRBV5-1	TGCGCCAGCAGCAGACAGAGCCTTAGCACAGATACGCAGTATTTT	CASSRQSLSTDTQYF
TRBJ1-6	.	.	TRBV2	TGTGCCAGCAGTGAACTAGGACTGCGTAATTCACCCCTCCACTTT	CASSELGLRNSPLHF
TRBJ2-3	TRBD2	once	TRBV9	TGTGCCAGCAGCGTAGCGGGGGGGCCTAGCACAGATACGCAGTATTTT	CASSVAGGPSTDTQYF
TRBJ2-3	.	.	TRBV11-3	TGTGCCAGCAGCTTAGGGGGAGCTAGCACAGATACGCAGTATTTT	CASSLGGASTDTQYF
TRBJ1-2	TRBD1	.	TRBV5-1	TGCGCCAGCAGCCCGGGACAGGGGGCAGCTGGCTACACCTTC	CASSPGQGAAGYTF
TRBJ2-5	.	.	TRBV9	TGTGCCAGCAGCCGAGACGGGGGGCCTTCGGAGACCCAGTACTTC	CASSRDGGPSETQYF
TRBJ1-2	.	.	TRBV19	TGTGCCAGTAGCAGGGTGGAATATGGCTACACCTTC	CASSRVEYGYTF
TRBJ1-2	TRBD1	.	TRBV9	TGTGCCAGCAGCCACCCCGGACAGGGGCTAGGGGGCTATGGCTACACCTTC	CASSHPGQGLGGYGYTF
TRBJ1-4	TRBD1	.	TRBV18	TGTGCCAGTCGACAGGGTAATGAAAAACTGTTTTTT	CASRQGNEKLFF
TRBJ2-1	TRBD1	.	TRBV27	TGTGCCAGCAGTTTATCCGGGACAGGGGAGTTCTTC	CASSLSGTGEFF
TRBJ2-2	TRBD2	.	TRBV27	TGTGCCAGCAGTTCAAGTTTGGCGGGGGGCCAGAACACCGGGGAGCTGTTTTTT	CASSSSLAGGQNTGELFF
TRBJ1-2	TRBD1	.	TRBV6-6	TGTGCCAGCAGTTCCCCGGGACAGGGGTTCTATGGCTACACCTTC	CASSSPGQGFYGYTF
TRBJ1-1	.	.	TRBV7-2	TGTGCCAGCAGCTTGTTCACTGGCGGGGGGGGGACTGAAGCTTTCTTT	CASSLFTGGGGTEAFF
TRBJ1-3	TRBD1	.	TRBV6-5	TGTGCCAGCAGACCACCAGGGGGAAAGAACACCATATATTTT	CASRPPGGKNTIYF
TRBJ1-2	.	.	TRBV16	TGTGCCAGCAGCCGACCCGACACCGTTACAGGGCCCGGCTACACCTTC	CASSRPDTVTGPGYTF
TRBJ1-1	.	.	TRBV6-5	TGTGCCAGCGGTAAACAGCCTAACACTGAAGCTTTCTTT	CASGKQPNTEAFF
TRBJ1-1	TRBD1	once	TRBV5-1	TGCGCCAGCAGCCTCCGGGACAGGGGGACTGAAGCTTTCTTT	CASSLRDRGTEAFF
TRBJ2-1	TRBD1	.	TRBV11-1	TGTGCCAGCTCGCCGGGACAGGGTTTTTACAATGAGCAGTTCTTC	CASSPGQGFYNEQFF
TRBJ2-3	.	.	TRBV12-1	TGTGCCAGCAGCGACACTAGCCCCGATACGCAGTATTTT	CASSDTSPDTQYF
TRBJ1-1	.	.	TRBV5-4	TGTGCCAGCAGCCCGCGCCCGAAGAACACTGAAGCTTTCTTT	CASSPRPKNTEAFF
TRBJ1-1	TRBD1	.	TRBV10-1	TGCGCCAGCAGTGAGTCGACCCGGGACAGAGCTTTCTTT	CASSESTRDRAFF